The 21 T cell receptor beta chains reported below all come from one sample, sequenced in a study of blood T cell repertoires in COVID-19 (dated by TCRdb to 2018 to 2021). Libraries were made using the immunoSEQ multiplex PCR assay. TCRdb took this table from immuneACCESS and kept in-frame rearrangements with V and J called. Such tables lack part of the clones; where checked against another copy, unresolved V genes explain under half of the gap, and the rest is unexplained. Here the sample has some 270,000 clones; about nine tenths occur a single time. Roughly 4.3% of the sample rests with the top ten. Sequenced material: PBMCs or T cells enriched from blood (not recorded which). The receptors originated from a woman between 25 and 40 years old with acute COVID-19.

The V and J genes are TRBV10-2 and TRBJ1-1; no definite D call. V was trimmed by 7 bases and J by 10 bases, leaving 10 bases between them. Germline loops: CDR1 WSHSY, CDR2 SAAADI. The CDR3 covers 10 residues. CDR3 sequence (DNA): TGCGCCAGCAAAAACGGGAGAGCTTTCTTT. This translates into CASKNGRAFF.

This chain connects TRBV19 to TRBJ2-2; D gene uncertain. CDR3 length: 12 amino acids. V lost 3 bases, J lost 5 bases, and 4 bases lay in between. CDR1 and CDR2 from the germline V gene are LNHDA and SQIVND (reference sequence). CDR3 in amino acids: CASSMRTGELFF. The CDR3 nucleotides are TGTGCCAGTAGTATGAGGACCGGGGAGCTGTTTTTT.

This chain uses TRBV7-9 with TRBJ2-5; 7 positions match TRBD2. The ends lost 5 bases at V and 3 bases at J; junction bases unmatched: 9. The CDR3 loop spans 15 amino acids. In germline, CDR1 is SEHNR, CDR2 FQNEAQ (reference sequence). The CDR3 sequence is CASSLTPSGEETQYF. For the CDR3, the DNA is TGTGCCAGCAGCCTAACACCTAGCGGAGAAGAGACCCAGTACTTC.

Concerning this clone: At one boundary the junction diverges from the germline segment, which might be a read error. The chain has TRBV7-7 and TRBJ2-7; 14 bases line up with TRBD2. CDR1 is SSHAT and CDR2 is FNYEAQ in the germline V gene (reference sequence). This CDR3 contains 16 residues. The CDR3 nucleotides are TGTGCTAGCAGCGCGGGACTAGCGGGAGCTTCCTACGAGCAGTACTTC. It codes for CASSAGLAGASYEQYF.

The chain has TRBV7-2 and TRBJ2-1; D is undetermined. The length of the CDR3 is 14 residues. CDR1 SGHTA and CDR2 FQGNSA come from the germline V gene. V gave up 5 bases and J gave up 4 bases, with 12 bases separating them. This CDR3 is CASSPPSRYNEQFF. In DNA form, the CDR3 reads TGTGCCAGCAGCCCGCCCTCCAGGTACAATGAGCAGTTCTTC.

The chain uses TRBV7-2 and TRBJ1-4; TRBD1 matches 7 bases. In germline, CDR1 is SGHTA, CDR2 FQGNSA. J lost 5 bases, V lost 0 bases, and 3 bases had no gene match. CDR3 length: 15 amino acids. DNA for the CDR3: TGTGCCAGCAGCTTAGCTGGGACAGACAATGAAAAACTGTTTTTT. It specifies CASSLAGTDNEKLFF.

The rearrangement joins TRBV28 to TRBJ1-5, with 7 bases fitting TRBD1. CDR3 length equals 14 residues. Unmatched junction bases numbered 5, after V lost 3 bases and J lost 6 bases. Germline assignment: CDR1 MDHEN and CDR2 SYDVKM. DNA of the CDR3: TGTGCCAGCAGTTTGAGTACAGGGGTTCAGCCCCAGCATTTT. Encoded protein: CASSLSTGVQPQHF.

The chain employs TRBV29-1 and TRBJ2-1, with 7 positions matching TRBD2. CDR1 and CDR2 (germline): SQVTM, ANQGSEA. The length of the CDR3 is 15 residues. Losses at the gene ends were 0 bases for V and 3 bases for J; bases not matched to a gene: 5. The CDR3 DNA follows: TGCAGCGTTGAAGATCTCGCGGGGGACTACAATGAGCAGTTCTTC. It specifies CSVEDLAGDYNEQFF.

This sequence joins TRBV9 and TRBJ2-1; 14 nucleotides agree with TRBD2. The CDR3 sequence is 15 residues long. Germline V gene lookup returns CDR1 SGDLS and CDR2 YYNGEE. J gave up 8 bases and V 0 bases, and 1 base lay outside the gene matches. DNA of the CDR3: TGTGCCAGCAGCGTAGCGGGACTAGCGGGAGATGAGCAGTTCTTC. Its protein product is CASSVAGLAGDEQFF. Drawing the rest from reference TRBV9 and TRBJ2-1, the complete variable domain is DSGVTQTPKHLITATGQRVTLRCSPRSGDLSVYWYQQSLDQGLQFLIQYYNGEERAKGNILERFSAQQFPDLHSELNLSSLELGDSALYFCASSVAGLAGDEQFFGPGTRLTVL.

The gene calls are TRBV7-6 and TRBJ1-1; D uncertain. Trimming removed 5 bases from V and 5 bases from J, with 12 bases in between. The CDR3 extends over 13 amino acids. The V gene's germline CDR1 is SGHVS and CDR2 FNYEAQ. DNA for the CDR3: TGTGCCAGCAGCGCAGAGGTTGGGACTGAAGCTTTCTTT. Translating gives CASSAEVGTEAFF.

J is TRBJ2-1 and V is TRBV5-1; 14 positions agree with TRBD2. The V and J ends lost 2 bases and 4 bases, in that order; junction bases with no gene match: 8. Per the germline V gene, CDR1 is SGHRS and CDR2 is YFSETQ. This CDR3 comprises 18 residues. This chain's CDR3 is CASSLPGLAGVAYNEQFF. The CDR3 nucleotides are TGCGCCAGCAGCTTACCGGGACTAGCGGGAGTGGCGTACAATGAGCAGTTCTTC. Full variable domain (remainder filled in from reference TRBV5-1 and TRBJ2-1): KAGVTQTPRYLIKTRGQQVTLSCSPISGHRSVSWYQQTPGQGLQFLFEYFSETQRNKGNFPGRFSGRQFSNSRSEMNVSTLELGDSALYLCASSLPGLAGVAYNEQFFGPGTRLTVL.

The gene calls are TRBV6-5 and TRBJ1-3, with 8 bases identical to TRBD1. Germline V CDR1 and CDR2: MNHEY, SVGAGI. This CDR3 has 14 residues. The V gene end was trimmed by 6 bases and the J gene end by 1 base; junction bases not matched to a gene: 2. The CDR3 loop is CASRGQGSGNTIYF. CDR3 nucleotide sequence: TGTGCCAGCAGAGGACAGGGATCTGGAAACACCATATATTTT.

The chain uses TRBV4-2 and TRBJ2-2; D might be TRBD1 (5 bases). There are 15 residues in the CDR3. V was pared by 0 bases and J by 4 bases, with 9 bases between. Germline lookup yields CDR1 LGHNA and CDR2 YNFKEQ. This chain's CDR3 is CASSQDERGTGELFF. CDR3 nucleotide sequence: TGTGCCAGCAGCCAAGATGAAAGGGGCACCGGGGAGCTGTTTTTT.

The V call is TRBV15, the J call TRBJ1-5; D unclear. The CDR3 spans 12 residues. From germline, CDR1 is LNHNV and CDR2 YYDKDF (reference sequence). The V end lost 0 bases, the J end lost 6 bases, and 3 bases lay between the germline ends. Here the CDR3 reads CATSRDSQPQHF. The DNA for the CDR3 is TGTGCCACCAGCAGAGATAGTCAGCCCCAGCATTTT.

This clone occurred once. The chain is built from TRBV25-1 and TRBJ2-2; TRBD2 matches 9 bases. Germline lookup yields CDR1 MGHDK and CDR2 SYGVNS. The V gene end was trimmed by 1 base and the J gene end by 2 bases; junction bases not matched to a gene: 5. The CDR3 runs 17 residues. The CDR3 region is CASSEWGSGGNTGELFF. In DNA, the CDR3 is TGTGCCAGCAGTGAATGGGGTAGCGGGGGAAACACCGGGGAGCTGTTTTTT.

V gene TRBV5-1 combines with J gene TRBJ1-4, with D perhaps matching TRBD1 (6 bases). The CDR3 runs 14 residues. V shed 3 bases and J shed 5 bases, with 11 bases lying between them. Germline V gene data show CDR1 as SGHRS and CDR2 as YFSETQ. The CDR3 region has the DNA TGCGCCAGCAGCTCCAGGACAGAAAATGAAAAACTGTTTTTT. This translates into CASSSRTENEKLFF.

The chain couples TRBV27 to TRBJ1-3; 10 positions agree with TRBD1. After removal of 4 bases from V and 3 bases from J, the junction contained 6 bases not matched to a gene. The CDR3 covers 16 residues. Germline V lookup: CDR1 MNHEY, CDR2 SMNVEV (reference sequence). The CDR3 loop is CASSSAGTGVGNTIYF. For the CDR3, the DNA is TGTGCCAGCAGTTCGGCCGGGACAGGGGTTGGAAACACCATATATTTT.

The DNA for the CDR3 is TGTGCCAGCAGCTTGGGTGGAGGCTACGAGCAGTACTTC. This translates into CASSLGGGYEQYF. The chain is built from TRBV5-4 and TRBJ2-7; a possible D gene is TRBD2 (5 bases). This CDR3 contains 13 residues. With 0 bases removed from V and 3 bases from J, the gap between germline ends came to 7 bases. Germline CDR1 and CDR2: SGHNT and YYREEE (reference sequence).

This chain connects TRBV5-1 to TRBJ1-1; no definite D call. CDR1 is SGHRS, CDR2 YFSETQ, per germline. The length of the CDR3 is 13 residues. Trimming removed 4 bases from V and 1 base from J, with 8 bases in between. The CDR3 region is CASSRETNTEAFF. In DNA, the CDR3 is TGCGCCAGCAGCCGCGAAACGAACACTGAAGCTTTCTTT.

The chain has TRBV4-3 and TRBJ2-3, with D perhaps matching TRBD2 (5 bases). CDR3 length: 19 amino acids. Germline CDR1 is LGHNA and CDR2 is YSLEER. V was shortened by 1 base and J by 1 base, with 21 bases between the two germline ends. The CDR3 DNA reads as TGCGCCAGCAGCCAAGCCCCATTGGGTAGAGGGTTGGGCACAGATACGCAGTATTTT. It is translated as CASSQAPLGRGLGTDTQYF.

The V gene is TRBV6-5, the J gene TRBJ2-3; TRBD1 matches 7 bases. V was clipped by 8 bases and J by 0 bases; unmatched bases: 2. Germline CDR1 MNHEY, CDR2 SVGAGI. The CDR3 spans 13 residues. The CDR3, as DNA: TGTGCCAGCGGGGGACAGAGCACAGATACGCAGTATTTT. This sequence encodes CASGGQSTDTQYF.